This TCR beta chain was identified during a study of PD-1 blockade in classical Hodgkin lymphoma. Time point meaning: cycle 4 day 1 (C4D1), after more than 5 weeks of nivolumab. Brentuximab vedotin exposure varied, and every patient relapsed after autologous stem cell transplantation. A note on this clone: Its antigen is currently unknown.

Study findings and constraints: The CD4+ diversity rise by C4D1 was clearest in complete responders.

Sequencing used immunoSEQ multiplex PCR; TCRdb keeps in-frame clones, though not all of them. The repertoire holds about 28,000 clones, with over 75% as singletons. Germline V lookup: CDR1 MNHEY, CDR2 SMNVEV (reference sequence). V was trimmed by 4 bases and J by 5 bases, leaving 24 bases between them. This CDR3 contains 17 residues. The sample consisted of peripheral blood mononuclear cells (PBMCs), taken before the fourth cycle of nivolumab. The chain is built from TRBV27 and TRBJ2-7; D remains ambiguous. The sequence derives from a human donor with classical Hodgkin lymphoma. In nucleotides, the CDR3 is TGTGCCAGCAGTTCCATCATAACTTCCCCCTTCGCTCACGAGCAGTACTTC. Its protein is CASSSIITSPFAHEQYF.